A selection of T cell receptor beta chains follows, all from one sample in a study of PD-1 blockade in mismatch repair-deficient tumors. Repertoires were generated with immunoSEQ multiplex PCR, while TCRdb's copy carries only in-frame clones and drops some. This sample has 38,000 or so clones, with approximately 84% found just once. The sample in question was peripheral blood, obtained about 76 weeks after starting pembrolizumab. These receptors were taken from an adult with mismatch repair-deficient cancer. CDR3s include the opening cysteine and the closing phenylalanine or tryptophan. The D gene is left open where the match is weak. Rows may omit the clone size; those that give it use once, few, many or a size class.

>TRBJ2-7|NA|TRBD1|TRBV19
CASSIEGQSYEQYF
TGTGCCAGTAGTATTGAGGGACAGAGCTACGAGCAGTACTTC
>TRBJ1-2|NA|TRBD1|TRBV5-4
CASSPLQGDYGYTF
TGTGCCAGCAGCCCCCTTCAGGGGGACTATGGCTACACCTTC
>TRBJ2-6|NA|TRBD1|TRBV5-1
CASDQGVGANVLTF
TGCGCCAGCGACCAGGGGGTTGGGGCCAACGTCCTGACTTTC
>TRBJ2-3|NA|NA|TRBV10-1
CASSNSVDLTDTQYF
TGCGCCAGCAGTAATAGCGTGGATCTCACAGATACGCAGTATTTT
>TRBJ1-1|NA|NA|TRBV2
CASRWAGLNTEAFF
TGTGCCAGCAGGTGGGCGGGATTGAACACTGAAGCTTTCTTT
>TRBJ2-3|NA|NA|TRBV9
CASSVSLGADTQYF
TGTGCCAGCAGCGTTAGCCTAGGAGCAGATACGCAGTATTTT
>TRBJ2-3|NA|NA|TRBV30
CAWLVHTQYF
TGTGCCTGGTTAGTGCATACGCAGTATTTT
>TRBJ2-7|NA|NA|TRBV6-6
CASSYEGRTYEQYF
TGTGCCAGCAGTTATGAGGGGAGGACCTACGAGCAGTACTTC
>TRBJ2-7|NA|TRBD2|TRBV6-5
CASSYSGTSSYEQYF
TGTGCCAGCAGTTACTCCGGGACTAGCTCCTACGAGCAGTACTTC
>TRBJ1-3|NA|NA|TRBV6-1
CASSERIGVTVLAGNTIYF
TGTGCCAGCAGTGAAAGGATTGGGGTGACGGTTTTGGCTGGAAACACCATATATTTT
>TRBJ2-3|NA|TRBD1|TRBV11-2
CASSLDLTGGREDTQYF
TGTGCCAGCAGCTTAGATTTGACAGGGGGCAGGGAAGATACGCAGTATTTT
>TRBJ2-1|NA|NA|TRBV27
CASGIGTTNEQFF
TGTGCCAGCGGAATTGGGACGACCAATGAGCAGTTCTTC
>TRBJ2-7|NA|NA|TRBV5-6
CASSLAGSYEQYF
TGTGCCAGCAGCTTGGCAGGTTCCTACGAGCAGTACTTC
>TRBJ1-1|once|NA|TRBV6-6
CASSYSNGVVNTEAFF
TGTGCCAGCAGTTACTCGAATGGGGTGGTGAACACTGAAGCTTTCTTT
>TRBJ2-2|NA|TRBD2|TRBV7-2
CASSLALVAGLHGELFF
TGTGCCAGCAGCTTAGCCTTGGTAGCGGGTTTGCACGGGGAGCTGTTTTTT
>TRBJ2-2|NA|NA|TRBV7-9
CASSLGGNTGELFF
TGTGCCAGCAGCTTAGGAGGGAATACCGGGGAGCTGTTTTTT
>TRBJ1-2|NA|NA|TRBV9
CASSVDGGILTYGYTF
TGTGCCAGCAGCGTAGACGGGGGGATCCTAACCTATGGCTACACCTTC
>TRBJ2-7|NA|TRBD2|TRBV27
CASNSGSVVVHEQYF
TGTGCCAGTAATAGCGGGAGCGTTGTGGTCCACGAGCAGTACTTC
>TRBJ1-4|once|NA|TRBV28
CASNRPNEKLFF
TGTGCCAGTAACAGACCTAATGAAAAACTGTTTTTT
>TRBJ1-2|NA|NA|TRBV6-1
CASSDSGDQRGYTF
TGTGCCAGCAGTGATAGCGGAGACCAGCGGGGCTACACCTTC
>TRBJ1-3|once|NA|TRBV25-1
CASRATGHLIGNTIYF
TGTGCCAGCAGAGCAACGGGACACCTGATCGGAAACACCATATATTTT
>TRBJ2-1|NA|NA|TRBV19
CASSDFRGVFDEQFF
TGTGCCAGTAGTGATTTCCGCGGAGTCTTCGATGAGCAGTTCTTC
>TRBJ2-7|NA|NA|TRBV6-1
CASRGAGATYEQYF
TGTGCCAGCAGGGGGGCGGGAGCTACGTACGAGCAGTACTTC
>TRBJ2-3|NA|TRBD2|TRBV7-2
CASSVREADTQYF
TGTGCCAGCAGCGTACGGGAGGCAGATACGCAGTATTTT
>TRBJ2-7|NA|NA|TRBV12-5
CASGSERTATYEQYF
TGTGCTAGTGGTTCTGAGAGGACAGCAACCTACGAGCAGTACTTC
>TRBJ2-1|NA|NA|TRBV21-1
CAGCRGSYNEQFF
TGTGCCGGCTGCAGGGGATCCTACAATGAGCAGTTCTTC
>TRBJ2-2|NA|NA|TRBV6-5
CASRLQARGTGELFF
TGTGCCAGCAGACTTCAGGCTAGAGGTACCGGGGAGCTGTTTTTT
>TRBJ2-1|NA|NA|TRBV29-1
CSVPRLGSGPYNEQFF
TGCAGCGTCCCCCGACTGGGGAGCGGGCCCTACAATGAGCAGTTCTTC
>TRBJ1-2|few|NA|TRBV30
CAWRGWGEYGYTF
TGTGCCTGGAGAGGCTGGGGAGAATATGGCTACACCTTC
>TRBJ2-1|NA|TRBD1|TRBV29-1
CSVAGTDNEQFF
TGCAGCGTGGCCGGGACAGACAATGAGCAGTTCTTC
>TRBJ1-5|NA|TRBD1|TRBV27
CASRQTGRGQPQHF
TGTGCCAGCAGGCAGACAGGGAGGGGACAGCCCCAGCATTTT